This TCR beta chain came from a study of read filtering for tumor transcriptome and immune sequencing. Study overall: The cohort had some 16 men and some 13 women aged roughly 40 to 80, mean about 68 years.

Germline V gives CDR1 SGHDN, CDR2 FVKESK. The CDR3 has 13 residues. Deletions cut 5 bases from V and 0 bases from J, with 8 bases between. Whole-study findings and limits: The sorted CD138-negative fraction was a mixed bone marrow immune population, not purified T cells. IR-seq and RNA-seq agreed better without single-read clonotypes.

The library was built from roughly 400 ng RNA with molecular barcoded adaptors for alpha/delta and beta/gamma chains. TCRdb re-called the reads through MiXCR, storing one row per CDR3 protein. The repertoire holds 45,000 to 55,000 distinct CDR3 sequences, more than 10% seen once, with roughly 14% in the top ten. This clonotype was detected many times. Its antigen is undetermined. The clonotype was recovered from a donor aged 40 or older with multiple myeloma. The sequenced sample was a population of CD138-negative cells sorted from bone marrow. The chain links TRBV14 to TRBJ2-7; D not certain. CDR3 sequence (DNA): TGTGCCAGCAGCTGGGTGGGCTCCTACGAGCAGTACTTC. This gives the protein CASSWVGSYEQYF.